One sample yielded the 21 T cell receptor beta chains listed below, sequenced in a study of cytomegalovirus exposure and HLA in healthy donors. With 60 Vbeta and 13 Jbeta primers, the PCR was carried out. Repertoires were generated with immunoSEQ multiplex PCR, while TCRdb's copy carries only in-frame clones and drops some. The sample records over 100,000 clones, 60% to 85% being singletons. The sample comprised PBMCs. These receptors all stem from a woman under 40 in good health and CMV-seropositive.

The chain uses TRBV7-2 and TRBJ2-7; D may be TRBD2 (6 bases). Germline V gene lookup returns CDR1 SGHTA and CDR2 FQGNSA. This CDR3 is 14 amino acids long. V gave up 4 bases and J gave up 9 bases, with 19 bases separating them. This CDR3 reads CASSSLRGGVGQYF. The CDR3 DNA reads as TGTGCCAGCAGCTCTCTTAGAGGAGGGGTCGGGCAGTACTTC.

This clone was detected only a few times. At one end the junction does not follow the germline gene, possibly because of a read error. The rearrangement uses TRBV7-9 and TRBJ1-2; tentative D call: TRBD1 (5 bases). The length of the CDR3 is 14 residues. Germline CDR1 SEHNR, CDR2 FQNEAQ (reference sequence). DNA for the CDR3: TGTTCCAGCACCAAGCGGGGGGTTAACTATGGCTACACCTTC. Its translation is CSSTKRGVNYGYTF.

The chain links TRBV27 to TRBJ1-2; 9 bases map to TRBD1. Germline-derived CDR1 and CDR2 are MNHEY and SMNVEV (reference sequence). The J segment lost 7 bases and the V segment lost 6 bases, leaving 9 bases of the junction unmatched. The CDR3 spans 14 residues. The DNA of the CDR3 is TGTGCCAGCAGCACCGGGACAGGGTACGGTGGCTACACCTTC. The encoded protein is CASSTGTGYGGYTF.

The chain has TRBV2 and TRBJ2-7, with 8 bases matching TRBD1. The CDR3 is made up of 15 amino acids. Germline V gene lookup returns CDR1 SNHLY and CDR2 FYNNEI. Trimming at V came to 8 bases and at J to 6 bases, leaving 15 bases not matched to a gene. CDR3 sequence: CASSNRGTEWGEQYF. The CDR3 DNA reads as TGTGCCAGCTCAAACAGGGGGACCGAGTGGGGCGAGCAGTACTTC.

Of note for this clone: The sample holds other DNA sequences that translate to the same CDR3. The chain couples TRBV20-1 to TRBJ1-1; no clear D. V gave up 5 bases and J gave up 0 bases, with 4 bases separating them. Germline CDR1 DFQATT, CDR2 SNEGSKA (reference sequence). The CDR3 extends over 11 amino acids. CDR3 sequence reads: CSAEVNTEAFF. CDR3 bases: TGCAGTGCTGAGGTGAACACTGAAGCTTTCTTT.

This chain uses TRBV5-4 with TRBJ2-3, with D maybe TRBD1 (5 bases). The V gene's germline CDR1 is SGHNT and CDR2 YYREEE (reference sequence). The ends were cut back, 4 bases at V and 2 bases at J, with 8 bases in the middle. This CDR3 has 13 residues. In DNA form, the CDR3 reads TGTGCCAGCAGCACGACAGACACAGATACGCAGTATTTT. Amino acid sequence: CASSTTDTDTQYF.

V is TRBV29-1 and J is TRBJ2-1; possible D gene TRBD1, 6 bases. Germline V gene lookup returns CDR1 SQVTM and CDR2 ANQGSEA. This CDR3 has 15 amino acids. Trimming took off 8 bases at V and 4 bases at J, with 21 bases between the two ends. The DNA for the CDR3 is TGCAGCCTTTCCACGGCAGGGGCTTCTTACAATGAGCAGTTCTTC. Translating it yields CSLSTAGASYNEQFF.

The chain combines TRBV5-1 with TRBJ1-6, with no clear D. This CDR3 has 16 residues. The germline V gene has CDR1 SGHRS and CDR2 YFSETQ. The V end was cut by 0 bases, the J end by 7 bases, with 14 bases between. The CDR3 DNA follows: TGCGCCAGCAGCTTGGATCTAAGTCCGTCGAATTCACCCCTCCACTTT. Its protein product is CASSLDLSPSNSPLHF.

This clone was observed a few times. The chain uses TRBV5-1 and TRBJ1-2; tentative D call: TRBD1 (5 bases). The CDR3 is 11 residues long. The germline gives CDR1 SGHRS, CDR2 YFSETQ. The V gene lost 5 bases and the J gene lost 8 bases, with 10 bases spanning the gap. CDR3 nucleotides: TGCGCCAGCAGGCTGGAGGGGGGCTACACCTTC. It translates to CASRLEGGYTF.

The V gene is TRBV4-1, the J gene TRBJ1-1; TRBD1 is a possible D gene (5 bases). This CDR3 contains 15 residues. Trimming stripped 4 bases from V and 1 base from J, with 13 bases between. Germline assignment: CDR1 MGHRA and CDR2 YSYEKL. CDR3 residues: CASSPGLGQNTEAFF. CDR3 sequence (DNA): TGCGCCAGCAGCCCAGGGCTAGGACAGAACACTGAAGCTTTCTTT.

In this sample, this clone turned up a few times. This sequence joins TRBV10-3 and TRBJ1-2, with D perhaps matching TRBD1 (5 bases). V was shortened by 3 bases and J by 4 bases, with 18 bases between the two germline ends. CDR1 is ENHRY, CDR2 SYGVKD, per germline. This CDR3 is 16 amino acids long. The CDR3 coding sequence is TGTGCCATCAGTGACAACGGGGGGACCATTGGCTATGGCTACACCTTC. It is translated as CAISDNGGTIGYGYTF.

The V call is TRBV5-1, the J call TRBJ2-3; tentative D call: TRBD2 (6 bases). The CDR3 contains 14 residues. V lost 1 base and J 6 bases, leaving 12 bases between the germline ends. CDR1 SGHRS and CDR2 YFSETQ come from the germline V gene. This chain's CDR3 is CASSLFGAGDTQYF. Written as DNA, the CDR3 is TGCGCCAGCAGCTTGTTTGGAGCGGGTGATACGCAGTATTTT.

J is TRBJ2-3 and V is TRBV5-1, with 7 positions matching TRBD1. The length of the CDR3 is 15 residues. Trimming at V came to 1 base and at J to 3 bases, leaving 5 bases not matched to a gene. Germline CDR1 SGHRS, CDR2 YFSETQ. CDR3: CASSLKTGWTDTQYF. The CDR3 coding sequence is TGCGCCAGCAGCTTGAAGACAGGGTGGACAGATACGCAGTATTTT.

This chain links TRBV6-1 with TRBJ1-6; D call uncertain. Deletions cut 4 bases from V and 11 bases from J, with 18 bases between. The CDR3 is 15 amino acids. CDR1 is MNHNS and CDR2 is SASEGT in the germline V gene. CDR3 DNA sequence: TGTGCCAGCAGTGGGGAGCCTTATGCTGGTCCACCCCTCCACTTT. This codes for CASSGEPYAGPPLHF.

The J gene is TRBJ2-5, the V gene TRBV6-6; 11 bases align to TRBD1. V was clipped by 4 bases and J by 5 bases; unmatched bases: 6. CDR3 length equals 15 residues. Germline V CDR1 and CDR2: MNHNY, SVGAGI (reference sequence). Here the CDR3 reads CASSSQGQGGETQYF. DNA of the CDR3: TGTGCCAGCAGTTCCCAGGGACAGGGGGGGGAGACCCAGTACTTC.

The chain couples TRBV28 to TRBJ1-5; the D is unclear. The CDR3 has 15 residues. V shed 7 bases and J shed 8 bases, with 21 bases lying between them. Germline V lookup: CDR1 MDHEN, CDR2 SYDVKM. This CDR3 is CASNDAGSYFKPQHF. The CDR3, as DNA: TGTGCCAGCAATGACGCGGGGAGCTACTTCAAGCCCCAGCATTTT.

The genes are TRBV19 and TRBJ2-4, with D maybe TRBD1 (6 bases). V lost 6 bases to trimming and J lost 8 bases, with 11 bases between them. Germline V gene data show CDR1 as LNHDA and CDR2 as SQIVND (reference sequence). The CDR3 has 12 amino acids. The CDR3 is CASSLQGDIQYF. CDR3 coding DNA: TGTGCCAGTAGCTTACAGGGAGACATTCAGTACTTC.

This chain connects TRBV7-6 to TRBJ1-6, with D tentatively TRBD1 (6 bases). The CDR3 is 14 amino acids. CDR1 SGHVS and CDR2 FNYEAQ come from the germline V gene. Trimming left V 1 base short and J 9 bases short, with 10 bases between. CDR3 sequence: CASSLDGGGSPLHF. As DNA, the CDR3 is TGTGCCAGCAGCTTAGATGGGGGCGGTTCACCCCTCCACTTT.

V is TRBV7-2 and J is TRBJ2-3, with D perhaps TRBD2 (6 bases). The germline gives CDR1 SGHTA, CDR2 FQGNSA. Trimming left V 3 bases short and J 5 bases short, with 6 bases between. CDR3 length: 12 amino acids. The CDR3 DNA reads as TGTGCCAGCAGCTTCGGGGGAGATACGCAGTATTTT. Translated, it gives CASSFGGDTQYF.

The CDR3 spells CASSRTSGGGEQFF. The CDR3 DNA is TGTGCCAGCAGCCGCACTAGCGGGGGTGGGGAGCAGTTCTTC. The chain employs TRBV4-2 and TRBJ2-1, with TRBD2 identical over 11 bases. The trim removed 4 bases at V and 10 bases at J, leaving 6 bases unmatched. The length of the CDR3 is 14 residues. The germline gives CDR1 LGHNA, CDR2 YNFKEQ.

This sequence joins TRBV9 and TRBJ2-2; TRBD1 matches at 8 bases. This CDR3 region has 15 residues. Looked up from germline, CDR1 is SGDLS and CDR2 is YYNGEE. Trimming at V came to 4 bases and at J to 5 bases, leaving 7 bases not matched to a gene. In nucleotides, the CDR3 is TGTGCCAGCAGCTCCGGACAGGGAGGTACCGGGGAGCTGTTTTTT. The encoded protein is CASSSGQGGTGELFF.